The text below deals with one TCR beta chain. This receptor's antigen is unknown. Base quality data are lacking; no much larger clone is found one base away. The immunoSEQ Assay, a bias-controlled multiplex PCR, was used to amplify TCRbeta CDR3 regions from genomic DNA. The original methods were these. Nucleated cell counts per sample were estimated from amplification of reference gene primers within the assay. To quantify the absolute abundance of each unique TCRbeta CDR3 rearrangement, sequence reads were collapsed and filtered. For each sample, productive Simpson clonality was calculated by taking the square root of Simpson's diversity index across productive rearrangements. TCRdb carries this immuneACCESS record with in-frame sequences only. Its versions omit some clonotypes, under half of them owing to an unresolved V gene in the studies checked, with the rest unexplained. That table furnishes V, J and clone size, whereas the DNA furnished D and trimming. The sample profile shows around 130,000 clones; about 84% of them were found once. 9.5% to 15% of the sample is in the top ten clones.

The data were taken from a study of blood T cell repertoires in COVID-19 (dated by TCRdb to 2020 to 2021). With respect to the entire study: Samples covering the acute and convalescent phases of COVID-19 were provided by collaborators in the United States, Italy and Spain. The material from the prospective study consisted of cDNA or gDNA derived from T cells, B-cell-depleted T cells, or PBMCs. Subjects who had been exposed to COVID-19, were actively infected with it, or had recovered from it provided the deeply sampled blood TCRbeta repertoires that made up the dataset. A freely available public database, intended as a resource for researchers studying the immune response to SARS-CoV-2, is where the repertoires were released. The samples were drawn from two sources: the first 160 participants of the ongoing ImmuneRACE study, and some 1,300 subjects contributed by 6 global collaborators. A de-identified subject ID, COVID-19 status, age in years and sex were almost always included in the sample metadata. Where available, HLA class I and class II types were obtained from metadata supplied by the sample provider rather than from assay-based typing. Overall results and qualifications from the work: The quantity of clinical and demographic metadata differed by source and by participant and was supplied without curation.

Whole blood was collected in K2EDTA tubes by collaborating institutions according to the institutions' own protocols. For TCRbeta analysis, collaborators shipped samples as frozen whole blood, isolated PBMCs, or DNA extracted from either of those sample types. The germline V gene sets CDR1 to SNHLY and CDR2 to FYNNEI. The CDR3 contains 13 residues, cysteine and phenylalanine counted. The read is trimmed to its CDR3 DNA, 39 bases read in frame from base 1. Germline trimming: 7 bases from V, 8 bases from J; junction bases outside gene matches: 6. This receptor was taken from a woman in her fifties or sixties with acute or convalescent COVID-19. The chain links TRBV2 with TRBJ1-4; the junction holds 8 bases that match TRBD1. Material for sequencing was peripheral blood. CDR3 protein: CASTQGGFEKLFF. The nucleotides read TGTGCCAGCACACAGGGGGGTTTCGAAAAACTGTTTTTT.